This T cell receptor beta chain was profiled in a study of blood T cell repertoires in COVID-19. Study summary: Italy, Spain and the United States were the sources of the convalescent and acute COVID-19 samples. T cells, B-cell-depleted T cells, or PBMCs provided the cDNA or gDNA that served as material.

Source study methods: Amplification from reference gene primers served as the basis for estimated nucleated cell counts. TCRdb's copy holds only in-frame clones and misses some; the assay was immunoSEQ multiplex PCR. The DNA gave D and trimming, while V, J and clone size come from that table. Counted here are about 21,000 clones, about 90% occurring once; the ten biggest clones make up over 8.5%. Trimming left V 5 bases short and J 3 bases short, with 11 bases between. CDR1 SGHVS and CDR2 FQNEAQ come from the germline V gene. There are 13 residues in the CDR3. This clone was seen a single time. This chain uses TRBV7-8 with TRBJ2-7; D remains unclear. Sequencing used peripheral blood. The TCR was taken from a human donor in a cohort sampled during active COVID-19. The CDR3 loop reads CASSRRENYEQYF. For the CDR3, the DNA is TGTGCCAGCAGCCGACGAGAAAACTACGAGCAGTACTTC.